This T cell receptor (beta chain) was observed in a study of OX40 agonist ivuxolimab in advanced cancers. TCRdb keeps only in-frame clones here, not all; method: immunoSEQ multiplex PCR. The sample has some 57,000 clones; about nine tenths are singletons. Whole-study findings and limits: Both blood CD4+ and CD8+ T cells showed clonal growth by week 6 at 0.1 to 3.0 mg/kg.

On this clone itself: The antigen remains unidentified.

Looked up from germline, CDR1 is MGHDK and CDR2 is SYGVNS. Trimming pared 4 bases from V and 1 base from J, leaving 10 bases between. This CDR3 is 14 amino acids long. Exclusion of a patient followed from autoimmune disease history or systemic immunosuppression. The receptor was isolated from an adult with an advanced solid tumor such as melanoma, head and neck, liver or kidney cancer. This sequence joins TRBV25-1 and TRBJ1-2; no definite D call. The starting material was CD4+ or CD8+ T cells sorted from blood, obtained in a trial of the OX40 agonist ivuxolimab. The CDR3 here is CASSAYQINYGYTF. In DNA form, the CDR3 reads TGTGCCAGCAGTGCGTACCAAATTAACTATGGCTACACCTTC.